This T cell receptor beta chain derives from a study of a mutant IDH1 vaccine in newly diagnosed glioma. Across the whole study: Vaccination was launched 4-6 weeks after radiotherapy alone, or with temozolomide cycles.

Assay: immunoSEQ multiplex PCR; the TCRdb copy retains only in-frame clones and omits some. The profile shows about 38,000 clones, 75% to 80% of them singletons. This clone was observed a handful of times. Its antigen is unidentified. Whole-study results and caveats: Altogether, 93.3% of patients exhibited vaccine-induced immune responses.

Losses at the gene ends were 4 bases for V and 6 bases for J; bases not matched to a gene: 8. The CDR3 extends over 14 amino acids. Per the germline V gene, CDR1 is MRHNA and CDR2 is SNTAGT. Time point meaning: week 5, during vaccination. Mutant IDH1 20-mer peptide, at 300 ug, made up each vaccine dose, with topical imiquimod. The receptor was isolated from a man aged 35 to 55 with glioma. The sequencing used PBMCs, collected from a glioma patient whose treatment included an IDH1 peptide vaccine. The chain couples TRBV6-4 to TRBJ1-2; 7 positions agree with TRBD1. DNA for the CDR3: TGTGCCAGCAGTGCTCGGACAGGAGGGAATGGCTACACCTTC. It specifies CASSARTGGNGYTF.